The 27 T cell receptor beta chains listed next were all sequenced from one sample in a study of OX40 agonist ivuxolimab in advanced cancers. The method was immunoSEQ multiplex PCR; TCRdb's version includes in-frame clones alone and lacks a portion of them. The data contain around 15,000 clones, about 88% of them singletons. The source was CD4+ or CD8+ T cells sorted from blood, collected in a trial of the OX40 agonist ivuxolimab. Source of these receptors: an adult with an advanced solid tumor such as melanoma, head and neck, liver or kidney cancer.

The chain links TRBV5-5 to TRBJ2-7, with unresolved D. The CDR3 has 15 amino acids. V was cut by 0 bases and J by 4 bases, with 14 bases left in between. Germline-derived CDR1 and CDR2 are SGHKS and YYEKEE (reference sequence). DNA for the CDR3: TGTGCCAGCAGCTTGGCCTTTATTAGCTTTTACGAGCAGTACTTC. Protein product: CASSLAFISFYEQYF.

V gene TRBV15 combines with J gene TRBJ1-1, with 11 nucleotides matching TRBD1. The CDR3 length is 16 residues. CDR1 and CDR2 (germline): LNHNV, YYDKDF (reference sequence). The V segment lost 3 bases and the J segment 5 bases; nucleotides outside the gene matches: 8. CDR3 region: CATSSDHRDRGTEAFF. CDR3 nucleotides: TGTGCCACCAGCAGCGATCACCGGGACAGGGGGACTGAAGCTTTCTTT.

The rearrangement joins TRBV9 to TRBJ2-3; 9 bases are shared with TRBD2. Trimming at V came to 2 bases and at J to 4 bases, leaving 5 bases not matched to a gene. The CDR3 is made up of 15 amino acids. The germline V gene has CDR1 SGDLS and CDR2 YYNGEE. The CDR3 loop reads CASSVRTSVSDTQYF. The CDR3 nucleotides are TGTGCCAGCAGCGTCCGGACTAGCGTGTCAGATACGCAGTATTTT.

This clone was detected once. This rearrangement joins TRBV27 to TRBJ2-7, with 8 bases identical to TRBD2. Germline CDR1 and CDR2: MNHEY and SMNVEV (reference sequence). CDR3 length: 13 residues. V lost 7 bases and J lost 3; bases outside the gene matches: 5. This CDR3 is CASKPSGFYEQYF. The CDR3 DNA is TGTGCCAGCAAGCCTAGCGGGTTCTACGAGCAGTACTTC.

Here the CDR3 DNA reads TGCAGTGCTAGAGATGGGGAGACCCAGTACTTC. Its protein product is CSARDGETQYF. The chain employs TRBV20-1 and TRBJ2-5; D gene uncertain. The CDR3 consists of 11 residues. V gave up 0 bases and J gave up 5 bases, with 4 bases separating them. Per germline, CDR1 DFQATT and CDR2 SNEGSKA (reference sequence).

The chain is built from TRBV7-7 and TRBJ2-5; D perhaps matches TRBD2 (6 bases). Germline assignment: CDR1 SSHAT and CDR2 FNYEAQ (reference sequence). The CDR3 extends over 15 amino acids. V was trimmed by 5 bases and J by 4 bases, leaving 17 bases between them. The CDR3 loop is CASSPRRGGGETQYF. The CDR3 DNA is TGTGCCAGCAGCCCGAGGAGGGGTGGGGGAGAGACCCAGTACTTC.

CDR3 region: CATQNLLAGVSGANVLTF. In DNA form, the CDR3 reads TGTGCCACCCAGAATTTACTAGCCGGGGTCTCTGGGGCCAACGTCCTGACTTTC. This chain connects TRBV27 to TRBJ2-6; D is perhaps TRBD2 (6 bases). Germline CDR1 MNHEY, CDR2 SMNVEV (reference sequence). V dropped 10 bases and J dropped 0 bases, with 22 bases sitting between them. This CDR3 is built from 18 residues.

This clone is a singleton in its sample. CDR3 bases: TGCGCCAGCGCCCCCGGGACGACTTCGGATACGCAGTATTTT. Translation: CASAPGTTSDTQYF. This rearrangement joins TRBV5-1 to TRBJ2-3, with D possibly being TRBD1 or TRBD2 (5 bases each). V shed 7 bases and J shed 6 bases, with 18 bases lying between them. Per the germline V gene, CDR1 is SGHRS and CDR2 is YFSETQ. CDR3 length: 14 amino acids.

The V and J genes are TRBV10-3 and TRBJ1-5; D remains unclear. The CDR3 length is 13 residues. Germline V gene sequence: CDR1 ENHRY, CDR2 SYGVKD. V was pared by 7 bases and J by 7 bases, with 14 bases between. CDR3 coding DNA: TGTGCCATCACTTCGGACCCCGGGCAGCCCCAGCATTTT. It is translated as CAITSDPGQPQHF.

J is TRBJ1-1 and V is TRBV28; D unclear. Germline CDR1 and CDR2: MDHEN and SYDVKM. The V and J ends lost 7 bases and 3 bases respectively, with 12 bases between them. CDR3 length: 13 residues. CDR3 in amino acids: CASTLYADTEAFF. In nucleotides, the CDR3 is TGTGCCAGCACACTTTATGCCGACACTGAAGCTTTCTTT.

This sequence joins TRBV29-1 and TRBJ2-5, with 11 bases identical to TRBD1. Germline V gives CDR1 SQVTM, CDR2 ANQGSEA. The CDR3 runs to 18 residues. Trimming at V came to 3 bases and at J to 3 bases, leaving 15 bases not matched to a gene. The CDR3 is CSVETLGGTGGKKETQYF. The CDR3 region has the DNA TGCAGCGTTGAGACGTTAGGCGGGACAGGGGGAAAAAAAGAGACCCAGTACTTC. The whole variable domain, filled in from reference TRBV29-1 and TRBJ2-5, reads SAVISQKPSRDICQRGTSLTIQCQVDSQVTMMFWYRQQPGQSLTLIATANQGSEATYESGFVIDKFPISRPNLTFSTLTVSNMSPEDSSIYLCSVETLGGTGGKKETQYFGPGTRLLVL.

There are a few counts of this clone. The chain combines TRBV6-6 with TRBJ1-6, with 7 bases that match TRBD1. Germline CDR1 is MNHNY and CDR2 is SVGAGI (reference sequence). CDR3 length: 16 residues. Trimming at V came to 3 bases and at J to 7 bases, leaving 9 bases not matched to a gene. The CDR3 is CASSYMGGTVNSPLHF. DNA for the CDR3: TGTGCCAGCAGTTATATGGGCGGGACAGTGAATTCACCCCTCCACTTT.

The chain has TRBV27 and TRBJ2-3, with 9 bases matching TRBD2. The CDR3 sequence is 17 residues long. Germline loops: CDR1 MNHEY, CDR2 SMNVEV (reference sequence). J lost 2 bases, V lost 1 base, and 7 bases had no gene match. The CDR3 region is CASSLWGRTSVTDTQYF. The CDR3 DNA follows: TGTGCCAGCAGTTTATGGGGTAGGACTAGCGTCACAGATACGCAGTATTTT.

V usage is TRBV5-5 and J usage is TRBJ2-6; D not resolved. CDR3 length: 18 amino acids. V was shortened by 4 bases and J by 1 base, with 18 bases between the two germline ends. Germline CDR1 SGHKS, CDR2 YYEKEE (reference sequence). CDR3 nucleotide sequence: TGTGCCAGCAGCCTGGTGGACGTGGCGGCGTCTGGGGCCAACGTCCTGACTTTC. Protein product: CASSLVDVAASGANVLTF. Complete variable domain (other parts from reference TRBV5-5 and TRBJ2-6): DAGVTQSPTHLIKTRGQQVTLRCSPISGHKSVSWYQQVLGQGPQFIFQYYEKEERGRGNFPDRFSARQFPNYSSELNVNALLLGDSALYLCASSLVDVAASGANVLTFGAGSRLTVL.

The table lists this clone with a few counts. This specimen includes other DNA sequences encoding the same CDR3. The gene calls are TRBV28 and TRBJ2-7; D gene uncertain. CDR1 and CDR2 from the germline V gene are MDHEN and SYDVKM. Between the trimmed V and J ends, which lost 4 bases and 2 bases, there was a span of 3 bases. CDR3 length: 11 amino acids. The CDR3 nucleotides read TGTGCCAGCAGTTCTCCCTACGAGCAGTACTTC. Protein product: CASSSPYEQYF.

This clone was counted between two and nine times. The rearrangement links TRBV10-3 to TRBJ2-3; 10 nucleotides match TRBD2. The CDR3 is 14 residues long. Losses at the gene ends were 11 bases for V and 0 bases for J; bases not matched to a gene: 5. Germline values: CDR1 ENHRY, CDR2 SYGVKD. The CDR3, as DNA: TGTGCCGTCGGACTAGCGGAGAGCACAGATACGCAGTATTTT. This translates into CAVGLAESTDTQYF.

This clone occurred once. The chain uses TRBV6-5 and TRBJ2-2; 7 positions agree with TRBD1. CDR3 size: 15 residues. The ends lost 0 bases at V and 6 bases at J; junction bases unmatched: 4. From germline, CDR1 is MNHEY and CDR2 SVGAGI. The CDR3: CASSYSDRVAGELFF. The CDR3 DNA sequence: TGTGCCAGCAGTTACTCTGACAGGGTCGCCGGGGAGCTGTTTTTT.

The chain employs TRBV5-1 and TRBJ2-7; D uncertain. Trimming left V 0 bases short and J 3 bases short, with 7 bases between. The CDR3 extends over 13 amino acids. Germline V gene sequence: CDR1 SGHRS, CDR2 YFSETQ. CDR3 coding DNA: TGCGCCAGCAGCTTGGGGGGAAACTACGAGCAGTACTTC. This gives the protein CASSLGGNYEQYF.

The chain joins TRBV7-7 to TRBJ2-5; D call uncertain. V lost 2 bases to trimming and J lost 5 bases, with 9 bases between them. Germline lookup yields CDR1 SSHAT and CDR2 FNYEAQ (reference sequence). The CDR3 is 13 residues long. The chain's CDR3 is CASSLFPLETQYF. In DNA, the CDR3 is TGTGCCAGCAGCTTATTCCCGTTGGAGACCCAGTACTTC. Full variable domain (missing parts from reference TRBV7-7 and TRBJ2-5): GAGVSQSPRYKVTKRGQDVTLRCDPISSHATLYWYQQALGQGPEFLTYFNYEAQPDKSGLPSDRFSAERPEGSISTLTIQRTEQRDSAMYRCASSLFPLETQYFGPGTRLLVL.

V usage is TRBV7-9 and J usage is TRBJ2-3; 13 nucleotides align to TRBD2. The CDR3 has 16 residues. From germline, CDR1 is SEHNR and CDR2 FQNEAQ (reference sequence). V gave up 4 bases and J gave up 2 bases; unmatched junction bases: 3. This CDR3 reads CASSSGLAGATDTQYF. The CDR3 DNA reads TGTGCCAGCAGCTCTGGACTAGCGGGGGCCACAGATACGCAGTATTTT.

The CDR3 DNA sequence: TGTGCCGCCGACACCGGGGTCTCTGGAAACACCATATATTTT. It yields the protein CAADTGVSGNTIYF. The chain uses TRBV10-3 and TRBJ1-3, with D unresolved. Germline-derived CDR1 and CDR2 are ENHRY and SYGVKD. The CDR3 runs to 14 residues. The V and J ends lost 11 bases and 0 bases respectively, with 14 bases between them.

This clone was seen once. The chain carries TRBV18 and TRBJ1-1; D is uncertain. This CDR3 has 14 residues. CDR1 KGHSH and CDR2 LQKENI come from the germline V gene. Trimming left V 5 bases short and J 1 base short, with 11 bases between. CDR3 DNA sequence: TGTGCCAGCTCAGTAGGTGATACGAACACTGAAGCTTTCTTT. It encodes CASSVGDTNTEAFF.

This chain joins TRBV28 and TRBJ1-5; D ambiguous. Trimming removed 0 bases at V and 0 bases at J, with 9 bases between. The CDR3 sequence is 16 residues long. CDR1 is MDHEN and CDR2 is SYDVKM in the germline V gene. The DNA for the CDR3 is TGTGCCAGCAGTTTATGGCAGACTTTTAGCAATCAGCCCCAGCATTTT. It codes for CASSLWQTFSNQPQHF.

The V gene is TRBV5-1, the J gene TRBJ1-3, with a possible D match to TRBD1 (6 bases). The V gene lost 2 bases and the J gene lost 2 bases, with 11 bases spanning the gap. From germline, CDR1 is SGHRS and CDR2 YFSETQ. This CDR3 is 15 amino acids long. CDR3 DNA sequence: TGCGCCAGCAGCTTCGACAGGTCCACTGGAAACACCATATATTTT. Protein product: CASSFDRSTGNTIYF.

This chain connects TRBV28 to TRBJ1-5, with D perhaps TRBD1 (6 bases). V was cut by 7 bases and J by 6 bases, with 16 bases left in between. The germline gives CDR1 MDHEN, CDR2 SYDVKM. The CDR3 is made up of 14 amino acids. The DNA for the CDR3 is TGTGCCAGCACCCGAGGCAGGGGTCCTCAGCCCCAGCATTTT. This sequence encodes CASTRGRGPQPQHF.

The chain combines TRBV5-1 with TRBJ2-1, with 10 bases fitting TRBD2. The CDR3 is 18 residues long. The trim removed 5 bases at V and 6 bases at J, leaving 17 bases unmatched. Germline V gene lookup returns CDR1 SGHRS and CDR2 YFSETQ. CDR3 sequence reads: CASSTRVGTSGMTNEQFF. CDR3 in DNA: TGCGCCAGCAGTACCCGGGTAGGAACTAGCGGGATGACCAATGAGCAGTTCTTC.

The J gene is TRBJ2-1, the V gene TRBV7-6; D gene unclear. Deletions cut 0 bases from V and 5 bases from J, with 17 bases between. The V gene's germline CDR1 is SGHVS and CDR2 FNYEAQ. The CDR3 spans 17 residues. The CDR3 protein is CASSLADPPGVHNEQFF. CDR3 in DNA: TGTGCCAGCAGCTTAGCGGACCCACCGGGCGTCCACAATGAGCAGTTCTTC.